These 8 T cell receptor beta chains share one sample of origin, sequenced in a study of shared clonotypes between healthy human individuals. Sequencing used immunoSEQ multiplex PCR; TCRdb keeps in-frame clones, though not all of them. This table has around 940,000 clones, approximately 80% appearing once. What was sequenced was memory CD4+ T cells sorted from blood. Noted subset: CD45RA-negative fraction. Receptor source: a man aged 18 to 29 in good health.

The chain recombines TRBV18 with TRBJ2-2; D is undetermined. The CDR3 spans 12 residues. V dropped 5 bases and J dropped 7 bases, with 8 bases sitting between them. Looked up from germline, CDR1 is KGHSH and CDR2 is LQKENI. CDR3 sequence: CASSKDHGELFF. The CDR3 nucleotides read TGTGCCAGCTCAAAGGATCACGGGGAGCTGTTTTTT.

As for this clone: The identical CDR3 is also encoded by other nucleotide sequences in the sample. The rearrangement uses TRBV5-1 and TRBJ2-7, with TRBD1 matching over 10 bases. The CDR3 sequence is 15 residues long. CDR1 is SGHRS and CDR2 is YFSETQ in the germline V gene. J gave up 2 bases and V 3 bases, and 5 bases lay outside the gene matches. The CDR3: CASSSPGTGAYEQYF. CDR3 nucleotide sequence: TGCGCCAGCAGCTCGCCCGGGACAGGGGCCTACGAGCAGTACTTC.

V gene TRBV5-1 combines with J gene TRBJ2-3, with 11 bases that match TRBD2. Germline V CDR1 and CDR2: SGHRS, YFSETQ. This CDR3 comprises 17 residues. Trimming took 1 base from V and 3 from J; bases not matched to a gene: 7. The CDR3 DNA reads TGCGCCAGCAGCTTGAATAGCGGGGGGGCCGGAACAGATACGCAGTATTTT. Amino acid sequence: CASSLNSGGAGTDTQYF.

The genes are TRBV11-2 and TRBJ2-1; a possible D gene is TRBD2 (6 bases). From germline, CDR1 is SGHAT and CDR2 FQNNGV. This CDR3 comprises 13 residues. Trimming took off 1 base at V and 5 bases at J, with 6 bases between the two ends. The DNA of the CDR3 is TGTGCCAGCAGCTTAGGGACTAACAATGAGCAGTTCTTC. Translating it yields CASSLGTNNEQFF.

The gene calls are TRBV19 and TRBJ2-6; TRBD1 might be the D (5 bases). V lost 5 bases and J lost 0, with 11 bases in between. Germline V gene data show CDR1 as LNHDA and CDR2 as SQIVND (reference sequence). The length of the CDR3 is 16 residues. The CDR3 here is CASSLITGSGANVLTF. CDR3 in DNA: TGTGCCAGTAGTTTGATTACAGGCTCTGGGGCCAACGTCCTGACTTTC. The full variable domain, completed using reference TRBV19 and TRBJ2-6, is DGGITQSPKYLFRKEGQNVTLSCEQNLNHDAMYWYRQDPGQGLRLIYYSQIVNDFQKGDIAEGYSVSREKKESFPLTVTSAQKNPTAFYLCASSLITGSGANVLTFGAGSRLTVL.

The chain combines TRBV4-3 with TRBJ2-1; D remains ambiguous. The V gene's germline CDR1 is LGHNA and CDR2 YSLEER. The V end lost 0 bases, the J end lost 9 bases, and 12 bases lay between the germline ends. The CDR3 consists of 14 residues. The CDR3 region is CASSQDNLQIEQFF. As DNA, the CDR3 is TGCGCCAGCAGCCAAGATAACTTGCAGATTGAGCAGTTCTTC.

V is TRBV7-3 and J is TRBJ2-1; D remains ambiguous. The CDR3 consists of 15 residues. Germline V gene sequence: CDR1 SGHTA, CDR2 FQGTGA. Trimming pared 5 bases from V and 2 bases from J, leaving 13 bases between. The CDR3 loop is CASSPTPSPYNEQFF. The DNA of the CDR3 is TGTGCCAGCAGCCCCACCCCCTCCCCCTACAATGAGCAGTTCTTC. Combining the CDR3 with reference TRBV7-3 and TRBJ2-1 gives the whole variable domain GAGVSQTPSNKVTEKGKYVELRCDPISGHTALYWYRQSLGQGPEFLIYFQGTGAADDSGLPNDRFFAVRPEGSVSTLKIQRTERGDSAVYLCASSPTPSPYNEQFFGPGTRLTVL.

The rearrangement uses TRBV5-1 and TRBJ1-4; TRBD1 is a possible D gene (5 bases). CDR1 is SGHRS and CDR2 is YFSETQ in the germline V gene. The CDR3 consists of 16 residues. The germline V and J ends were trimmed by 2 bases and 8 bases, with 19 bases remaining between them. The CDR3 sequence: CASSLERQGKNEKLFF. CDR3 DNA sequence: TGCGCCAGCAGCTTAGAACGGCAGGGTAAAAACGAAAAACTGTTTTTT.